This TCR beta chain originates from a study of blood T cell repertoires in COVID-19. Clones were read by immunoSEQ multiplex PCR, and TCRdb kept only the in-frame ones, dropping some. This sample has tens of thousands of clones, with 75% to 85% found just once. Sequenced input: peripheral blood. This TCR was recovered from a man aged 50-60 years with COVID-19, enrolled during active disease.

The CDR3 DNA follows: TGTGCCAGCAGCCGCTCCTGGGAGACGGGAAATGAGCAGTTCTTC. Translated, it gives CASSRSWETGNEQFF. The chain employs TRBV7-9 and TRBJ2-1; D is perhaps TRBD2 (5 bases). Germline CDR1 and CDR2: SEHNR and FQNEAQ (reference sequence). The CDR3 length is 15 residues. Trimming removed 5 bases at V and 7 bases at J, with 18 bases between.